The clone carrying this T cell receptor (beta chain) was found a few times. The data are from a study of blood T cells in healthy people across ages. Combining a sample-barcoded 5' primer with a J-beta primer mix, a second PCR ran for 7 to 11 cycles. TCRdb fed the 5' RACE reads into MiXCR, producing one record per CDR3 protein. The sample lists over a million distinct CDR3 sequences, over 35% occurring once. The CDR3 runs 15 residues. Germline CDR1 reads SGHRS; CDR2 reads YFSETQ. The trim removed 2 bases at V and 3 bases at J, leaving 7 bases unmatched. The donors, healthy Caucasians from Russia, were aged roughly 6 to 90.

This clonotype was obtained from a woman aged 55 to 70 in good health. The chain combines TRBV5-1 with TRBJ1-2; TRBD1 matches at 7 bases. The sequencing input was blood. CDR3: CASSFTTGSDYGYTF. The CDR3 DNA sequence: TGCGCCAGCAGCTTTACGACAGGGTCCGACTATGGCTACACCTTC.